The 26 T cell receptor beta chains below were found in one sample sequenced in a study of control samples from healthy donors and cancer patients. Assay used: immunoSEQ multiplex PCR; TCRdb lists only in-frame clones, some missing. The sample carries 150,000 or so clones, about 86% recorded once. The sequenced material came from blood. The receptors shown here come from a woman aged 25 to 39 in good health.

The DNA of the CDR3 is TGTGCCAGCAGCCCCAAGGATAGGGGAAGCGGGGAGCTGTTTTTT. Protein: CASSPKDRGSGELFF. The rearrangement joins TRBV3-1 (or the pseudogene TRBV3-2) to TRBJ2-2, with D possibly matching TRBD1 (5 bases). The germline V gene encodes CDR1 LGHDT and CDR2 YNNKEL (reference sequence). The CDR3 runs to 15 residues. The V end was cut by 4 bases, the J end by 7 bases, with 16 bases between.

V gene TRBV6-2 or TRBV6-3 combines with J gene TRBJ2-7; 9 nucleotides line up with TRBD1. The CDR3 is 15 amino acids. Per germline, CDR1 MNHEY and CDR2 SVGEGT. Losses at the gene ends were 0 bases for V and 9 bases for J; bases not matched to a gene: 9. Here the CDR3 DNA reads TGTGCCAGCAGTTACTCGAGGACCGGGACAGGGCTGCAGTACGTC. Protein product: CASSYSRTGTGLQYV.

V is TRBV4-1 and J is TRBJ1-5; no clear D gene. Trimming stripped 2 bases from V and 0 bases from J, with 11 bases between. The CDR3 runs 16 residues. Germline V gives CDR1 MGHRA, CDR2 YSYEKL. Written as DNA, the CDR3 is TGCGCCAGCAGCCAAACCCAGAGTAATAGCAATCAGCCCCAGCATTTT. This gives the protein CASSQTQSNSNQPQHF.

The V and J genes are TRBV29-1 and TRBJ2-7, with D unclear. The germline CDR1 and CDR2 sequences are SQVTM and ANQGSEA. This CDR3 is built from 12 residues. Trimming left V 5 bases short and J 2 bases short, with 10 bases between. The CDR3 reads CSVLADTYEQYF. CDR3 nucleotide sequence: TGCAGCGTTCTCGCGGATACCTACGAGCAGTACTTC.

The chain carries TRBV13 and TRBJ2-3; D uncertain. This CDR3 comprises 15 residues. The V and J ends lost 5 bases and 2 bases respectively, with 14 bases between them. Germline V lookup: CDR1 PRHDT, CDR2 FYEKMQ (reference sequence). CDR3 sequence: CASSLRPAHTDTQYF. The CDR3 DNA reads as TGTGCCAGCAGCCTAAGACCCGCCCACACAGATACGCAGTATTTT.

This rearrangement joins TRBV19 to TRBJ2-3; D is possibly TRBD2 (6 bases). CDR1 and CDR2 from the germline V gene are LNHDA and SQIVND (reference sequence). The CDR3 sequence is 14 residues long. Trimming shortened V by 4 bases and J by 3 bases, and 11 bases separated the two germline ends. CDR3: CASSTQGGTDTQYF. In nucleotides, the CDR3 is TGTGCCAGTAGTACCCAGGGAGGAACAGATACGCAGTATTTT.

The CDR3 bases are TGTGCCAGCAGCTTGCCGGGACAGGGAGGAGGAGAGACCCAGTACTTC. It is translated as CASSLPGQGGGETQYF. This chain uses TRBV5-4 with TRBJ2-5; 9 bases agree with TRBD1. The CDR3 runs to 16 residues. The germline gives CDR1 SGHNT, CDR2 YYREEE (reference sequence). With V trimmed by 1 base and J by 4 bases, 8 bases remained unmatched.

In its sample, this clone was seen once. The chain links TRBV19 to TRBJ1-6; a weak D match, TRBD1 (6 bases). The ends were cut back, 7 bases at V and 7 bases at J, with 8 bases in the middle. Germline CDR1 is LNHDA and CDR2 is SQIVND (reference sequence). The CDR3 is 12 residues long. This chain's CDR3 is CASNTGNSPLHF. Here the CDR3 DNA reads TGTGCCAGTAATACAGGGAATTCACCCCTCCACTTT.

The CDR3 DNA follows: TGTGCCAGCAGCTTGGACACCCAAGAGACCCAGTACTTC. Amino acid sequence: CASSLDTQETQYF. The V and J genes are TRBV5-4 and TRBJ2-5; D remains ambiguous. With 0 bases removed from V and 1 base from J, the gap between germline ends came to 4 bases. The CDR3 totals 13 residues. Germline CDR1 is SGHNT and CDR2 is YYREEE (reference sequence).

Only one count was recorded for this clone. The chain carries TRBV2 and TRBJ1-1; 9 bases align to TRBD1. Germline CDR1 and CDR2: SNHLY and FYNNEI. The ends lost 11 bases at V and 6 bases at J; junction bases unmatched: 13. CDR3 length: 14 residues. The CDR3 DNA is TGTGCCGGAAAAACAGGGGGCTTGTTGGCTGAAGCTTTCTTT. Translating it yields CAGKTGGLLAEAFF. Full variable domain (missing parts from reference TRBV2 and TRBJ1-1): EPEVTQTPSHQVTQMGQEVILRCVPISNHLYFYWYRQILGQKVEFLVSFYNNEISEKSEIFDDQFSVERPDGSNFTLKIRSTKLEDSAMYFCAGKTGGLLAEAFFGQGTRLTVV.

This sequence joins TRBV9 and TRBJ2-3; 10 bases are shared with TRBD2. The V segment lost 0 bases and the J segment 1 base; nucleotides outside the gene matches: 2. The CDR3 has 16 amino acids. CDR1 and CDR2 from the germline V gene are SGDLS and YYNGEE. The CDR3 here is CASSVGGTSGTDTQYF. As DNA, the CDR3 is TGTGCCAGCAGCGTAGGAGGGACTAGCGGCACAGATACGCAGTATTTT.

This clone appeared once. The chain has TRBV4-2 and TRBJ1-5; unclear D gene. This CDR3 has 15 amino acids. Between the trimmed V and J ends, which lost 0 bases and 3 bases, there was a span of 9 bases. Germline V gene lookup returns CDR1 LGHNA and CDR2 YNFKEQ. Here the CDR3 DNA reads TGTGCCAGCAGCCAAGAGGGAGGGTCCAATCAGCCCCAGCATTTT. Its translation is CASSQEGGSNQPQHF.

The table lists this clone with a count of one. The CDR3 loop reads CASSIGRTGELFF. The CDR3 DNA reads TGTGCCAGTAGTATAGGGAGAACCGGGGAGCTGTTTTTT. The J gene is TRBJ2-2, the V gene TRBV19; D is ambiguous. V was trimmed by 1 base and J by 5 bases, leaving 5 bases between them. The CDR3 contains 13 residues. Germline V gene sequence: CDR1 LNHDA, CDR2 SQIVND (reference sequence).

The rearrangement joins TRBV27 to TRBJ2-5; 13 nucleotides match TRBD2. Germline V CDR1 and CDR2: MNHEY, SMNVEV (reference sequence). The length of the CDR3 is 15 residues. V was clipped by 6 bases and J by 5 bases; unmatched bases: 6. DNA of the CDR3: TGTGCCAGCAGGCTAACTAGCGGGAGGGCGGAGACCCAGTACTTC. The encoded protein is CASRLTSGRAETQYF.

This clone was detected a few times. This chain links TRBV5-1 with TRBJ2-1; D gene unclear. Trimming removed 0 bases from V and 10 bases from J, with 14 bases in between. CDR1 SGHRS and CDR2 YFSETQ come from the germline V gene. This CDR3 is built from 14 residues. CDR3 nucleotides: TGCGCCAGCAGCTTGGATGGGCCGAGATTAGAGCAGTTCTTC. It codes for CASSLDGPRLEQFF. Drawing the rest from reference TRBV5-1 and TRBJ2-1, the complete variable domain is KAGVTQTPRYLIKTRGQQVTLSCSPISGHRSVSWYQQTPGQGLQFLFEYFSETQRNKGNFPGRFSGRQFSNSRSEMNVSTLELGDSALYLCASSLDGPRLEQFFGPGTRLTVL.

V is TRBV3-1 (or the pseudogene TRBV3-2) and J is TRBJ1-2; maybe TRBD1 (5 bases). CDR3 length equals 13 residues. Trimming cost V 3 bases and J 8 bases, with 13 bases left between them. Germline values: CDR1 LGHDT, CDR2 YNNKEL (reference sequence). The CDR3 DNA sequence: TGTGCCAGCAGCCACGGCAGGGTAGGGGGCTACACCTTC. As protein: CASSHGRVGGYTF.

The rearrangement joins TRBV3-1 (or the pseudogene TRBV3-2) to TRBJ2-1; 10 bases line up with TRBD2. CDR1 LGHDT and CDR2 YNNKEL come from the germline V gene (reference sequence). Trimming cost V 4 bases and J 3 bases; bases outside gene matches: 3. There are 15 residues in the CDR3. The DNA of the CDR3 is TGTGCCAGCAGCCTCAGCGGGGGGGTCTACAATGAGCAGTTCTTC. Translation gives CASSLSGGVYNEQFF.

The rearrangement links TRBV21-1 to TRBJ1-2. TRBV21-1 is assigned pseudogene status. CDR3 length equals 14 residues. CDR3 amino acids: CASSKDGSSYGYTF. In nucleotides, the CDR3 is TGTGCCAGCAGCAAGGACGGGAGTTCATATGGCTACACCTTC.

This clone has just a few counts. The gene calls are TRBV2 and TRBJ2-1; D uncertain. The CDR3 spans 13 residues. Trimming cost V 1 base and J 4 bases, with 5 bases left between them. CDR1 and CDR2 from the germline V gene are SNHLY and FYNNEI. CDR3 protein: CASSEELYNEQFF. The CDR3 bases are TGTGCCAGCAGTGAAGAGTTATACAATGAGCAGTTCTTC.

The V and J genes are TRBV28 and TRBJ1-2; D gene unclear. The V end was cut by 2 bases, the J end by 5 bases, with 6 bases between. Per germline, CDR1 MDHEN and CDR2 SYDVKM. This CDR3 contains 12 residues. CDR3 residues: CASSLAGYGYTF. DNA of the CDR3: TGTGCCAGCAGTTTAGCTGGATATGGCTACACCTTC.

This clone was seen once. The chain has TRBV3-1 (or the pseudogene TRBV3-2) and TRBJ1-6; possible D gene TRBD1, 6 bases. The V gene lost 4 bases and the J gene lost 10 bases, with 20 bases spanning the gap. Germline CDR1 and CDR2: LGHDT and YNNKEL (reference sequence). There are 16 residues in the CDR3. DNA for the CDR3: TGTGCCAGCAGCCCTTCGGTCGGGCCTAGGGGGTCACCCCTCCACTTT. It encodes CASSPSVGPRGSPLHF.

The rearrangement uses TRBV29-1 and TRBJ1-5, with D possibly matching TRBD1 (5 bases). There are 13 residues in the CDR3. The V gene's germline CDR1 is SQVTM and CDR2 ANQGSEA. V shed 6 bases and J shed 2 bases, with 11 bases lying between them. The CDR3 DNA sequence: TGCAGCGTACCCCGGGGGGGCAATCAGCCCCAGCATTTT. As protein: CSVPRGGNQPQHF.

The rearrangement joins TRBV5-1 to TRBJ2-5; D ambiguous. The CDR3 has 11 residues. Germline CDR1 SGHRS, CDR2 YFSETQ. The V end was cut by 4 bases, the J end by 3 bases, with 4 bases between. The chain's CDR3 is CASSPEETQYF. The CDR3 bases are TGCGCCAGCAGCCCAGAAGAGACCCAGTACTTC.

The chain links TRBV5-1 to TRBJ2-1; weak D call: TRBD2 (5 bases). Per germline, CDR1 SGHRS and CDR2 YFSETQ. V was cut by 5 bases and J by 0 bases, with 12 bases left in between. CDR3 size: 15 residues. The CDR3 DNA reads as TGCGCCAGCAGACGGACGGGAAGCTCCTACAATGAGCAGTTCTTC. Translated, it gives CASRRTGSSYNEQFF.

V is TRBV24-1 and J is TRBJ1-4, with TRBD1 matching 9 bases. This CDR3 region has 15 residues. CDR1 KGHDR and CDR2 SFDVKD come from the germline V gene. V lost 4 bases and J lost 4; bases outside the gene matches: 3. The CDR3 is CATSDPTGGNEKLFF. The CDR3 nucleotides read TGTGCCACCAGTGACCCGACAGGGGGTAATGAAAAACTGTTTTTT.

The chain joins TRBV10-3 to TRBJ1-2, with 8 positions matching TRBD1. This CDR3 contains 16 residues. Trimming removed 1 base from V and 2 bases from J; junction bases left unmatched: 6. Germline-derived CDR1 and CDR2 are ENHRY and SYGVKD. DNA for the CDR3: TGTGCCATCAGTGAGTACGACAGGGGAGGCAACTATGGCTACACCTTC. Amino acids: CAISEYDRGGNYGYTF.